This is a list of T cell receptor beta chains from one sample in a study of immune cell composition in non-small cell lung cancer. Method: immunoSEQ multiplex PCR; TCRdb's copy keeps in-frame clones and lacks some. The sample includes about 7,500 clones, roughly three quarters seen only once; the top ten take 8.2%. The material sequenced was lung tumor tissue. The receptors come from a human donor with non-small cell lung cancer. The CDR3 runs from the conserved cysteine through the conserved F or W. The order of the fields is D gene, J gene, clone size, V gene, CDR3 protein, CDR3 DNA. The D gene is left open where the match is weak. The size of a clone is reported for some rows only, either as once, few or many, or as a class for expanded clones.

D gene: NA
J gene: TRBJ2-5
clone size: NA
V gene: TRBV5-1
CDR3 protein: CASSSDTQETQYF
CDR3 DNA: TGCGCCAGCAGCTCTGACACTCAAGAGACCCAGTACTTC

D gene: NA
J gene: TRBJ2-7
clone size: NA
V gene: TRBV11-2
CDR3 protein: CASSLDGRVQVEQYF
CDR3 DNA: TGTGCCAGCAGCTTAGATGGTCGAGTCCAGGTTGAGCAGTACTTC

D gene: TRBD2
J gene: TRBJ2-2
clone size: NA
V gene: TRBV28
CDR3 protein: CASSLEREQVGELFF
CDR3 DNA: TGTGCCAGCAGTTTGGAGCGGGAGCAGGTCGGGGAGCTGTTTTTT

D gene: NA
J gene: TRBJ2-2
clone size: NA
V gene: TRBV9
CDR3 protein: CASSVGAGYTGELFF
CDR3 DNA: TGTGCCAGCAGCGTAGGTGCAGGGTACACCGGGGAGCTGTTTTTT

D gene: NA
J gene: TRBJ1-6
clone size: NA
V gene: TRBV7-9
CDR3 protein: CASTEYNSPLHF
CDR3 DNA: TGTGCCAGCACGGAGTATAATTCACCCCTCCACTTT

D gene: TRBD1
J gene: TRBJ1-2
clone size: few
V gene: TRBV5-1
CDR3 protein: CASSGGQGAYGYTF
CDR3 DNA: TGCGCCAGCAGCGGAGGACAGGGTGCCTATGGCTACACCTTC

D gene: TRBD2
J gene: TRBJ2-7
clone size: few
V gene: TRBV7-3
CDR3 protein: CASSPSGTTSYEQYF
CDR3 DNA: TGTGCCAGCAGCCCCTCCGGGACTACCTCCTACGAGCAGTACTTC

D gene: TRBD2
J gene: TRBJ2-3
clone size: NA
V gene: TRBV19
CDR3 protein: CASSVSPPGLGDRDTQYF
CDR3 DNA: TGTGCCAGTAGTGTATCTCCTCCGGGACTAGGGGACCGGGATACGCAGTATTTT

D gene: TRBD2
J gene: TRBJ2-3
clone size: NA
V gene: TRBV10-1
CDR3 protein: CATQGTSGSTDTQYF
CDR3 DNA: TGCGCCACCCAAGGGACTAGCGGGAGTACAGATACGCAGTATTTT

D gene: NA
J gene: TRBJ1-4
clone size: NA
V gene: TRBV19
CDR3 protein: CASSIELWRGEKLFF
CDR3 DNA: TGTGCCAGTAGTATAGAGCTGTGGCGAGGTGAAAAACTGTTTTTT

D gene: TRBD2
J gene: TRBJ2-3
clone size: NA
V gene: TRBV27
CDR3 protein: CASSLTGGPTDTQYF
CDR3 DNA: TGTGCCAGCAGTTTAACGGGAGGGCCGACAGATACGCAGTATTTT

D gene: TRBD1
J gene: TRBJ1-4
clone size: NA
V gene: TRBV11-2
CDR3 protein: CASSLDRSNEKLFF
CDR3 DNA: TGTGCCAGCAGCCTGGACAGGAGTAATGAAAAACTGTTTTTT

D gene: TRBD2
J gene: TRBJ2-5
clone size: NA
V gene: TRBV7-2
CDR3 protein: CASSLKAGGGETQYF
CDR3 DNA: TGTGCCAGCAGCTTAAAAGCGGGGGGGGGAGAGACCCAGTACTTC

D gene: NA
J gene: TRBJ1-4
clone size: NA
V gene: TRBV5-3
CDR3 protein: CARSLKTVEKLFF
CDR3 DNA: TGTGCCAGAAGCTTGAAGACAGTAGAAAAACTGTTTTTT

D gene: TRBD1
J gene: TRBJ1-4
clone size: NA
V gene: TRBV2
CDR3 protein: CASATGGLNHEKLFF
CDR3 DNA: TGTGCCAGCGCTACAGGGGGCCTTAATCATGAAAAACTGTTTTTT

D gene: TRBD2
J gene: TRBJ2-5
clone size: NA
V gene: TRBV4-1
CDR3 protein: CASSRTSGEETQYF
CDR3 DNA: TGCGCCAGCAGCCGGACTAGCGGGGAAGAGACCCAGTACTTC

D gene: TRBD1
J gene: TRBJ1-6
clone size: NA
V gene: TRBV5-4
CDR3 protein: CASSFGQGLNSPLHF
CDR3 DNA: TGTGCCAGCAGCTTCGGACAGGGACTAAATTCACCCCTCCACTTT

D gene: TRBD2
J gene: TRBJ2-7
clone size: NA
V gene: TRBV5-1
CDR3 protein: CASSLAPAGGSSSYEQYF
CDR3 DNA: TGCGCCAGCAGCTTGGCCCCAGCGGGGGGAAGTAGCTCCTACGAGCAGTACTTC

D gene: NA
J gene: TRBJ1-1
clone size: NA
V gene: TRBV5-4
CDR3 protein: CASSLIDMNTEAFF
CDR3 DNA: TGTGCCAGCAGCTTGATAGACATGAACACTGAAGCTTTCTTT

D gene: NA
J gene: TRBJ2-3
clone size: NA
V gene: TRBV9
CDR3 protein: CASSPREGTTDTQYF
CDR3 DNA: TGTGCCAGCAGCCCGCGAGAGGGAACCACAGATACGCAGTATTTT

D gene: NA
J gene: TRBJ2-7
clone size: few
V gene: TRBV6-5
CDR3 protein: CATGAYEQYF
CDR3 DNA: TGTGCCACCGGGGCCTACGAGCAGTACTTC

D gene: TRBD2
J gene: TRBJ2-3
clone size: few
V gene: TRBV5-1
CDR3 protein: CASSFTSGNTDTQYF
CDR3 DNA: TGCGCCAGCAGCTTTACTAGCGGGAACACAGATACGCAGTATTTT

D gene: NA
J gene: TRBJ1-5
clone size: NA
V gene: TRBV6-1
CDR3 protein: CASSAASGFNSNQPQHF
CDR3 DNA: TGTGCCAGCAGTGCTGCGTCGGGGTTCAATAGCAATCAGCCCCAGCATTTT

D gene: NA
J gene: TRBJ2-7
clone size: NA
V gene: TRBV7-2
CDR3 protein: CASSRPGRGPLSGLEQYF
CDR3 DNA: TGTGCCAGCAGCCGACCGGGGCGGGGACCGCTCTCCGGACTCGAGCAGTACTTC

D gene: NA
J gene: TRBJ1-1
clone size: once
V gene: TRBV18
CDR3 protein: CASSPRGNTEAFF
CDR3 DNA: TGTGCCAGCTCACCACGAGGGAACACTGAAGCTTTCTTT

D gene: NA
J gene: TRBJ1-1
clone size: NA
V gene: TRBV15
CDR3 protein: CATSRGQSVTEAFF
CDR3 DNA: TGTGCCACCAGCAGAGGTCAAAGCGTCACTGAAGCTTTCTTT

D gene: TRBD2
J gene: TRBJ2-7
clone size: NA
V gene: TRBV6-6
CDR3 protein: CASSTSAIYEQYF
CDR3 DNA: TGTGCCAGCAGTACTAGCGCTATCTACGAGCAGTACTTC

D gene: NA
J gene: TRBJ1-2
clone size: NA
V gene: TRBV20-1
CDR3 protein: CSAGGAWGYTF
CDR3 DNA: TGCAGTGCCGGGGGGGCTTGGGGCTACACCTTC

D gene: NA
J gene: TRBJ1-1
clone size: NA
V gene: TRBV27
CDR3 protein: CASSAGQLRVMNTEAFF
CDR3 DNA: TGTGCCAGCAGTGCAGGACAGCTTAGAGTCATGAACACTGAAGCTTTCTTT

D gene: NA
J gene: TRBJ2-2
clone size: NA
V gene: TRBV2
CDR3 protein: CASIDGPYTGELFF
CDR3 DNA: TGTGCCAGTATCGATGGGCCCTACACCGGGGAGCTGTTTTTT

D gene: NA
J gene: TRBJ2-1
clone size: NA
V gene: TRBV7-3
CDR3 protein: CASSSLGLVEEQFF
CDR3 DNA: TGTGCCAGCAGCTCCCTCGGACTTGTAGAGGAGCAGTTCTTC

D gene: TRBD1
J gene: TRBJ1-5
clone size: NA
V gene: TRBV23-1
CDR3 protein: CASSPGQGDYQPQHF
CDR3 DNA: TGCGCCAGCAGTCCAGGACAGGGGGATTATCAGCCCCAGCATTTT

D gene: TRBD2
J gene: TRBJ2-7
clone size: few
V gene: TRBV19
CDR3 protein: CASSIEGTSGAYEQYF
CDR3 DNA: TGTGCCAGTAGTATAGAAGGGACTAGCGGAGCATACGAGCAGTACTTC

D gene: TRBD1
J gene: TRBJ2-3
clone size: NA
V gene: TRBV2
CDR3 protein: CAVRRTGGGTDTQYF
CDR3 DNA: TGTGCCGTGAGAAGGACAGGGGGCGGAACAGATACGCAGTATTTT

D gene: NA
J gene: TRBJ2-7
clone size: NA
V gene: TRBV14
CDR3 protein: CASSQQRKSYEQYF
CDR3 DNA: TGTGCCAGCAGCCAACAGCGGAAATCCTACGAGCAGTACTTC

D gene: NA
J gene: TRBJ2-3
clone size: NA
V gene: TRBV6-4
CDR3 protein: CASSATGPTDTQYF
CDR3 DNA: TGTGCCAGCAGTGCCACGGGTCCTACAGATACGCAGTATTTT

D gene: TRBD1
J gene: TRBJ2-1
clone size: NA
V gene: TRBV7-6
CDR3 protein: CASSPMAGTGDNEQFF
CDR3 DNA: TGTGCCAGCAGCCCGATGGCCGGGACAGGGGACAATGAGCAGTTCTTC

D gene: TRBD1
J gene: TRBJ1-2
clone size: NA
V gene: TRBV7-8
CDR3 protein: CASSSPGTGDGYTF
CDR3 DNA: TGTGCCAGCAGTTCTCCCGGGACAGGGGATGGCTACACCTTC

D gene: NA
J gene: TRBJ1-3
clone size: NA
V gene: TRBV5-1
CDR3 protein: CASSLGPGDGNTIYF
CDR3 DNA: TGCGCCAGCAGCTTGGGGCCAGGGGACGGAAACACCATATATTTT

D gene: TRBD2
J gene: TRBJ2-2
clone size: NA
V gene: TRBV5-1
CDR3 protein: CASSLTSGRSNTGELFF
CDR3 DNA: TGCGCCAGCAGTTTGACTAGCGGCAGATCCAACACCGGGGAGCTGTTTTTT